Below are 29 T cell receptor beta chains sequenced from a single sample in a study of OX40 agonist ivuxolimab in advanced cancers. The protocol was immunoSEQ multiplex PCR, while the TCRdb copy is restricted to in-frame clones and leaves out a portion. The profile covers over 45,000 clones, with about 79% appearing a single time and 1.4% to 1.5% taken by the ten largest. The specimen comprised CD4+ or CD8+ T cells sorted from blood, sampled in a trial of the OX40 agonist ivuxolimab. The receptor set was obtained from an adult with an advanced solid tumor such as melanoma, head and neck, liver or kidney cancer.

V is TRBV20-1 and J is TRBJ2-7, with D unresolved. The germline CDR1 and CDR2 sequences are DFQATT and SNEGSKA (reference sequence). CDR3 size: 10 residues. Trimming shortened V by 7 bases and J by 5 bases, and 9 bases separated the two germline ends. CDR3 sequence (DNA): TGCAGTGTAGGAACGCACGAGCAGTACTTC. This sequence encodes CSVGTHEQYF.

This rearrangement joins TRBV7-6 to TRBJ1-1; no clear D gene. V was pared by 1 base and J by 5 bases, with 11 bases between. The CDR3 loop spans 14 amino acids. Germline CDR1 is SGHVS and CDR2 is FNYEAQ. The CDR3 DNA is TGTGCCAGCAGCTTAGAGGAAGGTTGGACTGAAGCTTTCTTT. Protein product: CASSLEEGWTEAFF.

This clone was seen a single time. This chain uses TRBV6-5 with TRBJ2-1; perhaps TRBD2 as D (6 bases). Germline assignment: CDR1 MNHEY and CDR2 SVGAGI. V was cut by 6 bases and J by 4 bases, with 10 bases left in between. This CDR3 contains 13 residues. As DNA, the CDR3 is TGTGCCAGCAGGCCGGGAGAATACAATGAGCAGTTCTTC. Translated, it gives CASRPGEYNEQFF.

This rearrangement joins TRBV9 to TRBJ2-2, with D uncertain. V lost 5 bases and J lost 3, with 8 bases in between. The CDR3 has 13 amino acids. From germline, CDR1 is SGDLS and CDR2 YYNGEE. The CDR3 DNA reads as TGTGCCAGCAGGCCGGAGCACACCGGGGAGCTGTTTTTT. It encodes CASRPEHTGELFF.

This chain joins TRBV27 and TRBJ2-1; D might be TRBD2 (6 bases). The V gene's germline CDR1 is MNHEY and CDR2 SMNVEV (reference sequence). V lost 7 bases and J lost 10, with 23 bases in between. The CDR3 has 15 residues. In nucleotides, the CDR3 is TGTGCCAGCACCGCCGTGGGGAGGATTGGGGCCGAGCAGTTCTTC. The encoded protein is CASTAVGRIGAEQFF.

This chain links TRBV7-3 with TRBJ2-5; perhaps TRBD1 as D (5 bases). In germline, CDR1 is SGHTA, CDR2 FQGTGA. V was trimmed by 5 bases and J by 1 base, leaving 8 bases between them. The CDR3 is 13 residues long. The CDR3 region has the DNA TGTGCCAGCAGCCTAGACAGCCAAGAGACCCAGTACTTC. Its translation is CASSLDSQETQYF.

The chain uses TRBV5-6 and TRBJ1-3; weak D call: TRBD1 (5 bases). CDR1 is SGHDT, CDR2 YYEEEE, per germline. V lost 2 bases, J lost 0 bases, and 9 bases lay in between. CDR3 length equals 15 residues. The CDR3 nucleotides read TGTGCCAGCAGCTTATTGGGGCGCTCTGGAAACACCATATATTTT. It codes for CASSLLGRSGNTIYF.

The chain recombines TRBV27 with TRBJ2-7; 7 bases are a match to TRBD2. Germline CDR1 and CDR2: MNHEY and SMNVEV (reference sequence). Trimming cost V 5 bases and J 4 bases; bases outside gene matches: 8. The CDR3 is 14 residues long. CDR3 DNA sequence: TGTGCCAGCAGTACCGGGACTAACTTTTACGAGCAGTACTTC. Translated: CASSTGTNFYEQYF.

This clone was observed a few times. The chain combines TRBV5-1 with TRBJ2-6, with a weak D call TRBD1 (6 bases). CDR3 size: 20 residues. Looked up from germline, CDR1 is SGHRS and CDR2 is YFSETQ. The V gene lost 2 bases and the J gene lost 0 bases, with 21 bases spanning the gap. The CDR3 is CASSLRSGARMSSGANVLTF. CDR3 in DNA: TGCGCCAGCAGCTTAAGATCAGGGGCCCGGATGAGCTCTGGGGCCAACGTCCTGACTTTC.

V and J are TRBV11-2 and TRBJ1-3; 9 bases are shared with TRBD1. The J segment lost 2 bases and the V segment lost 7 bases, leaving 6 bases of the junction unmatched. Germline CDR1 SGHAT, CDR2 FQNNGV. This CDR3 is 15 amino acids long. CDR3: CASTLQGATGNTIYF. The CDR3 nucleotides are TGTGCCAGCACCCTACAGGGGGCAACTGGAAACACCATATATTTT.

V is TRBV5-4 and J is TRBJ2-7, with 7 bases lining up with TRBD1. CDR1 is SGHNT and CDR2 is YYREEE in the germline V gene (reference sequence). V shed 5 bases, J shed 2 bases, and the junction held 4 bases outside the gene matches. The CDR3 runs to 13 residues. The CDR3 reads CASSRDSTYEQYF. CDR3 in DNA: TGTGCCAGCAGTCGGGACAGCACCTACGAGCAGTACTTC.

This chain links TRBV6-6 with TRBJ2-1, with 7 bases that match TRBD2. From germline, CDR1 is MNHNY and CDR2 SVGAGI (reference sequence). The CDR3 loop spans 16 amino acids. V was pared by 6 bases and J by 8 bases, with 16 bases of the junction left unmatched. Written as DNA, the CDR3 is TGTGCCAGCAGACCCAAGGGGCGGGAGTCTCGGGATGAGCAGTTCTTC. Its translation is CASRPKGRESRDEQFF.

V and J are TRBV6-1 and TRBJ2-4; either TRBD1 or TRBD2 may fit D (5 bases each). The CDR3 totals 17 residues. Trimming took off 4 bases at V and 0 bases at J, with 16 bases between the two ends. Germline V gene sequence: CDR1 MNHNS, CDR2 SASEGT. CDR3 DNA: TGTGCCAGCAGTGTTCAGGGAGAAGGAATAGCCAAAAACATTCAGTACTTC. Translating it yields CASSVQGEGIAKNIQYF.

This clone was detected once. The chain employs TRBV4-2 and TRBJ2-5; 9 bases fit TRBD2. V lost 1 base and J lost 3; bases outside the gene matches: 3. Germline loops: CDR1 LGHNA, CDR2 YNFKEQ. The CDR3 runs to 15 residues. CDR3 nucleotide sequence: TGTGCCAGCAGCCAAGTCCCTAGCGGGGAAGAGACCCAGTACTTC. Translation gives CASSQVPSGEETQYF.

The chain joins TRBV7-2 to TRBJ2-7, with D possibly being TRBD1 (5 bases). Trimming shortened V by 4 bases and J by 6 bases, and 7 bases separated the two germline ends. Germline CDR1 reads SGHTA; CDR2 reads FQGNSA. This CDR3 contains 11 residues. The CDR3 sequence: CASSYRFEQYF. The CDR3 region has the DNA TGTGCCAGCAGCTACAGGTTCGAGCAGTACTTC.

The chain recombines TRBV19 with TRBJ1-6; D is uncertain. The V and J ends lost 2 bases and 10 bases respectively, with 12 bases between them. This CDR3 comprises 14 residues. Germline V lookup: CDR1 LNHDA, CDR2 SQIVND (reference sequence). In DNA, the CDR3 is TGTGCCAGTAGTATACGTGAATTGAGCTCACCCCTCCACTTT. This sequence encodes CASSIRELSSPLHF. The whole variable domain, filled in from reference TRBV19 and TRBJ1-6, reads DGGITQSPKYLFRKEGQNVTLSCEQNLNHDAMYWYRQDPGQGLRLIYYSQIVNDFQKGDIAEGYSVSREKKESFPLTVTSAQKNPTAFYLCASSIRELSSPLHFGNGTRLTVT.

The J gene is TRBJ1-1, the V gene TRBV4-3; tentatively, D is TRBD1 (5 bases). The CDR3 is 17 amino acids. V lost 3 bases and J 6 bases, leaving 23 bases between the germline ends. CDR1 is LGHNA and CDR2 is YSLEER in the germline V gene. CDR3 DNA: TGCGCCAGCAGCCAGGGGCTCTTGCCGGGAACCAGGGCTGAAGCTTTCTTT. This gives the protein CASSQGLLPGTRAEAFF.

The V and J genes are TRBV6-1 and TRBJ1-2, with TRBD1 matching 7 bases. CDR1 and CDR2 from the germline V gene are MNHNS and SASEGT. The junction had 9 bases not matched to a gene; V was cut back by 7 bases and J by 4 bases. The CDR3 is made up of 14 amino acids. CDR3 sequence reads: CASTQAGGSYGYTF. The DNA for the CDR3 is TGTGCCAGCACCCAGGCAGGGGGTTCCTATGGCTACACCTTC.

The chain recombines TRBV18 with TRBJ1-5; D gene uncertain. Deletions cut 1 base from V and 10 bases from J, with 14 bases between. This CDR3 contains 14 residues. In germline, CDR1 is KGHSH, CDR2 LQKENI. CDR3 residues: CASSPQLKDQPQHF. The DNA for the CDR3 is TGTGCCAGCTCACCACAATTAAAGGACCAACCCCAGCATTTT.

V and J are TRBV11-3 and TRBJ2-1, with D tentatively TRBD2 (5 bases). The germline V gene has CDR1 SGHNT and CDR2 YENEEA. The CDR3 is made up of 16 amino acids. V lost 5 bases and J lost 0, with 14 bases in between. The CDR3 nucleotides read TGTGCCAGCAGCAAACGCAAAGGGAGCTCCTACAATGAGCAGTTCTTC. It is translated as CASSKRKGSSYNEQFF.

This clone is medium-sized by share. This chain joins TRBV4-2 and TRBJ1-6; TRBD1 is a possible D gene (5 bases). CDR1 and CDR2 from the germline V gene are LGHNA and YNFKEQ. The CDR3 has 18 amino acids. Trimming took off 3 bases at V and 6 bases at J, with 21 bases between the two ends. This CDR3 reads CASSHIFRGGGVNSPLHF. The CDR3 DNA is TGTGCCAGCAGCCACATTTTTAGGGGAGGCGGAGTTAATTCACCCCTCCACTTT.

This clone was observed a single time. V is TRBV14 and J is TRBJ1-1; possible D gene TRBD1, 6 bases. Germline CDR1 is SGHDN and CDR2 is FVKESK. The V end lost 4 bases, the J end lost 4 bases, and 16 bases lay between the germline ends. The CDR3 contains 15 residues. The DNA of the CDR3 is TGTGCCAGCAGCCCTCCCGGGGGCGGTGGCACTGAAGCTTTCTTT. It codes for CASSPPGGGGTEAFF.

CDR3 region: CASSQDLAGGPRDTQYF. The DNA of the CDR3 is TGCGCCAGCAGCCAAGATTTAGCGGGAGGGCCGCGAGATACGCAGTATTTT. The genes are TRBV4-1 and TRBJ2-3; 11 bases map to TRBD2. The germline V gene has CDR1 MGHRA and CDR2 YSYEKL. J was trimmed by 5 bases and V by 0 bases; bases with no gene match: 7. The CDR3 covers 17 residues.

This chain connects TRBV10-3 to TRBJ1-2, with 7 bases aligning to TRBD1. Germline CDR1 and CDR2: ENHRY and SYGVKD. V shed 3 bases, J shed 3 bases, and the junction held 1 base outside the gene matches. The CDR3 is 13 residues long. The CDR3 here is CAISDQGDYGYTF. Written as DNA, the CDR3 is TGTGCCATCAGTGATCAGGGGGACTATGGCTACACCTTC.

DNA for the CDR3: TGTGCCAGCAGCTTAGGGACTTTTTCCACAGATACGCAGTATTTT. Protein product: CASSLGTFSTDTQYF. The chain combines TRBV7-6 with TRBJ2-3, with a possible D match to TRBD2 (5 bases). The CDR3 totals 15 residues. From germline, CDR1 is SGHVS and CDR2 FNYEAQ. V lost 1 base and J lost 2, with 10 bases in between.

This rearrangement joins TRBV19 to TRBJ2-1; 9 nucleotides match TRBD1. In germline, CDR1 is LNHDA, CDR2 SQIVND (reference sequence). The CDR3 runs 15 residues. The V segment lost 5 bases and the J segment 8 bases; nucleotides outside the gene matches: 10. CDR3 bases: TGTGCCAGTAGTTTATCCGGGACAGGGAATCATGAGCAGTTCTTC. Translated, it gives CASSLSGTGNHEQFF.

The CDR3 loop is CASSLSPRTNYNSPLHF. Written as DNA, the CDR3 is TGTGCCAGCAGCTTAAGTCCTAGGACTAACTATAATTCACCCCTCCACTTT. J is TRBJ1-6 and V is TRBV7-2; D is unresolved. V shed 2 bases and J shed 3 bases, with 14 bases lying between them. CDR1 and CDR2 from the germline V gene are SGHTA and FQGNSA. The CDR3 contains 17 residues.

The chain employs TRBV9 and TRBJ2-7; D uncertain. Trimming left V 0 bases short and J 0 bases short, with 10 bases between. This CDR3 is built from 15 residues. Germline-derived CDR1 and CDR2 are SGDLS and YYNGEE. The CDR3 loop reads CASSVDLDNSYEQYF. CDR3 sequence (DNA): TGTGCCAGCAGCGTAGATCTTGATAACTCCTACGAGCAGTACTTC.

This sequence joins TRBV6-6 and TRBJ2-7; D gene uncertain. CDR3 length: 11 amino acids. Trimming cost V 9 bases and J 5 bases, with 11 bases left between them. Germline V gene data show CDR1 as MNHNY and CDR2 as SVGAGI (reference sequence). The CDR3 reads CASRSGDEQYF. DNA of the CDR3: TGTGCCAGTCGAAGTGGCGACGAGCAGTACTTC.